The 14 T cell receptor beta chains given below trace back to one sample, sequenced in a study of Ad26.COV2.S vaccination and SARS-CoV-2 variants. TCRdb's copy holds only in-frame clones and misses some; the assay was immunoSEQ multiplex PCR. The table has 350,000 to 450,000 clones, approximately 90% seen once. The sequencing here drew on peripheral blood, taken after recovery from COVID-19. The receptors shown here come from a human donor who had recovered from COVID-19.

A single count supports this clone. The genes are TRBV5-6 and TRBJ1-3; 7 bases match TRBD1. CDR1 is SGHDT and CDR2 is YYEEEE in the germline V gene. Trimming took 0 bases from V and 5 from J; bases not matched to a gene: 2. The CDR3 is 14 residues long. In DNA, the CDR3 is TGTGCCAGCAGCTTGGGACAGGGAAGAAACACCATATATTTT. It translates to CASSLGQGRNTIYF.

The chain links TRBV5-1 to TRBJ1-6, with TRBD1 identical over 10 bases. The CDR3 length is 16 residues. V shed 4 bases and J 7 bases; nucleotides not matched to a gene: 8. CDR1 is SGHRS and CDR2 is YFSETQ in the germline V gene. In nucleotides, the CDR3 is TGCGCCAGCAGCCGGGACAGGGGTGATTCAAATTCACCCCTCCACTTT. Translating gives CASSRDRGDSNSPLHF.

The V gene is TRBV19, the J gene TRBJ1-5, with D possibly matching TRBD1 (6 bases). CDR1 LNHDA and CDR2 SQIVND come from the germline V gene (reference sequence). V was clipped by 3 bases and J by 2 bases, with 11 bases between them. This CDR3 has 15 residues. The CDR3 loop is CASSILGGGNQPQHF. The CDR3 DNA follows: TGTGCCAGTAGTATTTTGGGGGGCGGCAATCAGCCCCAGCATTTT.

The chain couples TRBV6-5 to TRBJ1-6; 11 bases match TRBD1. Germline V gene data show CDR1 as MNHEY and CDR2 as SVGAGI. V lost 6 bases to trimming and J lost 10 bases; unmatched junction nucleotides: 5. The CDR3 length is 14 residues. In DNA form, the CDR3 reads TGTGCCAGCAGGTGGACAGGGGGCGAATCACCCCTCCACTTT. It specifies CASRWTGGESPLHF.

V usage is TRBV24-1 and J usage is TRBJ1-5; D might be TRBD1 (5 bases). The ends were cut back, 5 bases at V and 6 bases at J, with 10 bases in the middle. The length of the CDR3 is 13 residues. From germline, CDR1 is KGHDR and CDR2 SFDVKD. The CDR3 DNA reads TGTGCCACCAGTGGTCCGGGGGGTCAGCCCCAGCATTTT. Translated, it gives CATSGPGGQPQHF.

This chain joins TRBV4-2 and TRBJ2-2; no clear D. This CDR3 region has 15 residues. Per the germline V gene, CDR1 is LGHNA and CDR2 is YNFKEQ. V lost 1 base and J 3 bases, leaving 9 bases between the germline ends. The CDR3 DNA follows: TGTGCCAGCAGCCAAGGCCAGAAGGACACCGGGGAGCTGTTTTTT. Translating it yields CASSQGQKDTGELFF.

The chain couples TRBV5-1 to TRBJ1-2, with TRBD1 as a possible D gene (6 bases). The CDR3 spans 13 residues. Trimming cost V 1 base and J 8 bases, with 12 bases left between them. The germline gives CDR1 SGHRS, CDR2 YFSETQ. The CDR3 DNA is TGCGCCAGCAGCTTGTGGGGGGCAGAAGGCTACACCTTC. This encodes CASSLWGAEGYTF.

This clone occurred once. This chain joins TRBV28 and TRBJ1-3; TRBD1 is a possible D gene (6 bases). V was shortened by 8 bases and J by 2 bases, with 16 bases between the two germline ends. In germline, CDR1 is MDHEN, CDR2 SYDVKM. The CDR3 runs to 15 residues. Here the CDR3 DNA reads TGTGCCAGCCTCGGTCAACAGGGACCTGGAAACACCATATATTTT. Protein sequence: CASLGQQGPGNTIYF.

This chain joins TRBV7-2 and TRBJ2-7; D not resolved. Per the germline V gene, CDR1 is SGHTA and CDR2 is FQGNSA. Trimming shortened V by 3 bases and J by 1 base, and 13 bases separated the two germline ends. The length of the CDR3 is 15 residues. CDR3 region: CASSLVGIESYEQYF. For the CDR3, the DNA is TGTGCCAGCAGCTTGGTGGGGATCGAGTCCTACGAGCAGTACTTC. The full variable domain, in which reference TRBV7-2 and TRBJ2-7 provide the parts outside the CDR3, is GAGVSQSPSNKVTEKGKDVELRCDPISGHTALYWYRQSLGQGLEFLIYFQGNSAPDKSGLPSDRFSAERTGGSVSTLTIQRTQQEDSAVYLCASSLVGIESYEQYFGPGTRLTVT.

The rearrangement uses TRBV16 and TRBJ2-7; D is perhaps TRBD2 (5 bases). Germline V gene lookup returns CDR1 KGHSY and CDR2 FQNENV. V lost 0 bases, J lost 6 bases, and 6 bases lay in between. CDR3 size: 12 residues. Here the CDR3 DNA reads TGTGCCAGCAGCCAATCGGCGGGCGAGCAGTACTTC. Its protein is CASSQSAGEQYF.

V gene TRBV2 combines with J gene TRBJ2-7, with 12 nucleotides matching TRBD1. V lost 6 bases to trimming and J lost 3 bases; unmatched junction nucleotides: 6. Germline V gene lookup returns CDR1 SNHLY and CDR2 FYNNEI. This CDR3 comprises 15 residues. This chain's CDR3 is CASSAGQGAYYEQYF. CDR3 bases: TGTGCCAGCAGCGCGGGACAGGGGGCCTACTACGAGCAGTACTTC.

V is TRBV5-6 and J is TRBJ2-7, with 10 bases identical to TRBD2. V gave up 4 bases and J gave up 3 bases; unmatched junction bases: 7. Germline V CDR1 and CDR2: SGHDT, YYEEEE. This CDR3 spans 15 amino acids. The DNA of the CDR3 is TGTGCCAGCAGCGCATGGACTAGCGGAAACTACGAGCAGTACTTC. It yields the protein CASSAWTSGNYEQYF.

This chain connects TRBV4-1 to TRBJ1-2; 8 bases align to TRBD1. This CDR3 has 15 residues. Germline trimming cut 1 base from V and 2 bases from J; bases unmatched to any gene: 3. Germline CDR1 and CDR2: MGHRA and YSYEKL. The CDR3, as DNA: TGCGCCAGCAGCCAAGTCCCAGGGGGCAACTATGGCTACACCTTC. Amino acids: CASSQVPGGNYGYTF.

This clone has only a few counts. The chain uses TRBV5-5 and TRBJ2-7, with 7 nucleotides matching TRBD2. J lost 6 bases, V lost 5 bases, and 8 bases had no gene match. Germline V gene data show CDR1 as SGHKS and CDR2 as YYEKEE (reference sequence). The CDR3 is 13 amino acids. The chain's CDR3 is CASRPREGSEQYF. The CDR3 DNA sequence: TGTGCCAGCAGACCCAGGGAGGGCTCCGAGCAGTACTTC.